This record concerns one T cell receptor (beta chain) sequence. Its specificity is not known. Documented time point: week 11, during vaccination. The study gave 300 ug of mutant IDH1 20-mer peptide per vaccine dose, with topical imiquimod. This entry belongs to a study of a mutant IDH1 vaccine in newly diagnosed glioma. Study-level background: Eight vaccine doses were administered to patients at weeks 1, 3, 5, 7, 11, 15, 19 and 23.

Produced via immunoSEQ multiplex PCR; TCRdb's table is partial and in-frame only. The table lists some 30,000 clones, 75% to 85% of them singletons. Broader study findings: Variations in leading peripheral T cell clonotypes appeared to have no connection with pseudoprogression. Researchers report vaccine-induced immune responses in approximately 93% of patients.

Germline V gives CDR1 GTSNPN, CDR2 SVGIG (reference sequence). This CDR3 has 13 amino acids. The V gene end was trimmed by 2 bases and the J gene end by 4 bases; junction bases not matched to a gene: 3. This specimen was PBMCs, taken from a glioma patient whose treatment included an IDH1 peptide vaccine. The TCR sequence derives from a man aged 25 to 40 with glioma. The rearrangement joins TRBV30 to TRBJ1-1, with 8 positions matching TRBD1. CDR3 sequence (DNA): TGTGCCTGGAGTCGCACAGGGGGCACTGAAGCTTTCTTT. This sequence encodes CAWSRTGGTEAFF.